This T cell receptor (beta chain) was captured in a study of Ad26.COV2.S vaccination and SARS-CoV-2 variants (dated by TCRdb to about 2021). Notes on the research overall: The specificity and breadth of SARS-CoV-2-reactive T cell receptors after Ad26.COV2.S vaccination were assessed by TCRbeta repertoire sequencing. The TCR-sequenced set comprised approximately 32 samples: approximately 20 Ad26.COV2.S vaccine recipients, 5 placebo recipients and 8 SARS-CoV-2 convalescent individuals. The full study reports these points: Vaccine and placebo recipients had similar non-spike TCR breadth, a finding consistent with the vaccine containing only spike. Ad26.COV2.S recipients had higher spike-specific TCR breadth than placebo recipients (P = 0.0014). After vaccination, spike-specific CD8+ and CD4+ T cell responses were reported to show substantial breadth. The authors noted that total T cell responses may have been underestimated by the TCR breadth and depth analyses.

The intended sense of this specimen's time point label: individuals recovered from natural SARS-CoV-2 infection. TCRbeta CDR3 regions were sequenced with the immunoSEQ Assay. After extraction, genomic DNA underwent amplification by bias-controlled multiplex PCR, followed by high-throughput sequencing. Turning to the authors' computational methods: To quantify the absolute abundance of each unique TCRbeta CDR3 region, sequences were collapsed and filtered. T cell fraction was estimated by normalization of TCRbeta template counts to usable DNA, with usable DNA being measured through amplification of reference genes present in all nucleated cells. Repertoire TCRs were annotated as SARS-CoV-2-specific when V gene, CDR3 amino acid sequence and J gene were exactly matched to a known reactive TCR set. The reference SARS-CoV-2 TCR set was obtained from MIRA and was filtered for enrichment in COVID-19-positive ImmuneCODE repertoires, whereby public or cross-reactive TCRs were removed. Using the MIRA antigens, annotated TCRs were further analysed by specific ORF or by position within an ORF. Depth was the summed frequency of annotated unique rearrangements, while breadth was defined as annotated unique rearrangements over total unique productive rearrangements. Two-sided Wilcoxon rank-sum tests were applied when comparing TCR breadth between groups. Sourced from immuneACCESS, this table was stored by TCRdb with only in-frame sequences that have V and J called. A share of the clones is absent; for the studies checked, an unresolved V gene accounts for under half, and the remainder has no known explanation. V and J calls and clone size come straight from that table; D and trimming were deduced from the DNA. The sample contains about 97,000 clones, 60% to 85% of them found a single time. The biggest ten clones account for around 16% of the sample.

The trim is 0 bases for V and 10 bases for J, with a gap of 10 bases between the germline ends. From the germline V gene, CDR1 is SNHLY and CDR2 is FYNNEI. From cysteine to phenylalanine, the CDR3 is 14 amino acids long. The retained sequence is limited to the CDR3, 42 bases, with the frame set at the first base. This clone has a handful of counts. There is no known antigen for this receptor. Within one base of it there is no much larger clone, and no base qualities were kept. The rearrangement joined TRBV2 to TRBJ1-6; the D gene is possibly TRBD1, with 5 bases matching. The specimen comprised peripheral blood, sampled after recovery from COVID-19. This TCR was recovered from a human donor who had recovered from COVID-19. The DNA sequence reads TGTGCCAGCAGTGAAGCCGGGGGAGGATCACCCCTCCACTTT. The resulting protein is CASSEAGGGSPLHF.